This T cell receptor (beta chain) was recorded in a study of OX40 agonist ivuxolimab in advanced cancers. Sequencing was performed with immunoSEQ multiplex PCR; in TCRdb, only in-frame clones are kept and a portion is missing. The sample shows about 83,000 clones, over 75% of them seen only once. This CDR3 contains 15 residues. With V trimmed by 3 bases and J by 12 bases, 10 bases remained unmatched. CDR1 is MGHRA and CDR2 is YSYEKL in the germline V gene. V and J are TRBV4-1 and TRBJ1-4; TRBD1 agrees at 10 bases. This receptor was taken from an adult with an advanced solid tumor such as melanoma, head and neck, liver or kidney cancer. The input for sequencing was CD4+ or CD8+ T cells sorted from blood, taken in a trial of the OX40 agonist ivuxolimab. CDR3 sequence (DNA): TGCGCCAGCAGCCACACCGGGACAGGGGAAAAAGAACTGTTTTTT. It specifies CASSHTGTGEKELFF.